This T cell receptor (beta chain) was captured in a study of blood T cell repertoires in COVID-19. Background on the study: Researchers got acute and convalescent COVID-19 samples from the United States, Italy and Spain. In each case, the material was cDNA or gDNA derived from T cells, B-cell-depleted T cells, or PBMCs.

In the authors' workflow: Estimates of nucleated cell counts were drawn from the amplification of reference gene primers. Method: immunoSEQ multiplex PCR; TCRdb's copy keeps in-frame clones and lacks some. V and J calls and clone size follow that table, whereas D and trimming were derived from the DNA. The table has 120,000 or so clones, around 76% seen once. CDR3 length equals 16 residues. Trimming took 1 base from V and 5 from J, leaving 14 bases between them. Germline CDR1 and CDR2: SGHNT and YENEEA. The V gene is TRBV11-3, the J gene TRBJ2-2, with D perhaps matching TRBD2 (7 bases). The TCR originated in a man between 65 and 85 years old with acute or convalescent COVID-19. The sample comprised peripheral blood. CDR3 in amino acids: CASSLVGGLETGELFF. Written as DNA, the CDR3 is TGTGCCAGCAGCTTAGTCGGGGGGCTCGAAACCGGGGAGCTGTTTTTT.